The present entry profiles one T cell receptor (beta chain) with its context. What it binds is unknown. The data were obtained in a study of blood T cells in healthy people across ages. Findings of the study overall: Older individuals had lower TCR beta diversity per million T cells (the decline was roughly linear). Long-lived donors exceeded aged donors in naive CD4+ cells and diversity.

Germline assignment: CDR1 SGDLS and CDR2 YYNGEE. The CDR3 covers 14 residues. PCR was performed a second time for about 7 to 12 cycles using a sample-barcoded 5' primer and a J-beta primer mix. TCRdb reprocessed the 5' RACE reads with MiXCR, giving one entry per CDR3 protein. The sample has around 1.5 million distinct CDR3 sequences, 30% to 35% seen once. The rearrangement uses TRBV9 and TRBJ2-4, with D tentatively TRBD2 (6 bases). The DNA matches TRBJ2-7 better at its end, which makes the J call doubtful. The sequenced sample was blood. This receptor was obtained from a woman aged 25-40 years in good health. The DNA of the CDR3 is TGTGCCAGCAGCGTAGGCTGGGAGGTTTACGAGCAGTACTTC. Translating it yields CASSVGWEVYEQYF.